This T cell receptor (beta chain) was recorded in a study of STAT5B mutations in CD4+ large granular lymphocyte leukemia. Study-level findings and limits: 25% of private leukemic clonotypes occurred rarely in other patients' non-leukemic repertoires.

The CDR3 contains 15 residues. The germline V gene has CDR1 SSHAT and CDR2 FNYEAQ (reference sequence). About this clone itself: Its antigen remains unidentified. The junction differs from germline at one of its ends, possibly a read error.

Produced via immunoSEQ multiplex PCR; TCRdb's table is partial and in-frame only. In the table there are around 20,000 clones, around 79% of which are singletons. The sample comprised CD4+ T cells from blood buffy coats. The sequence was collected from a human donor in good health. J is TRBJ2-3 and V is TRBV7-7; possibly TRBD1 for D (7 bases). The CDR3 DNA sequence: TGTGCTAGCAGCTTATTCCCAGGGGGGACAGATACGCAGTATTTT. Protein: CASSLFPGGTDTQYF.